Listed below are T cell receptor beta chains from one sample, sequenced in a study of blood T cell repertoires in COVID-19. Libraries were prepared by immunoSEQ multiplex PCR; TCRdb keeps only in-frame clonotypes and omits some of them. The sample lists tens of thousands of clones; 90% were seen once. The sequenced sample consisted of peripheral blood. These receptors originate from a man in his sixties with active or convalescent COVID-19. Each CDR3 is given with its conserved first and last residue. The D gene is left open where the match is weak. Clone size is given for some rows only: seen once, a few or many times, or a class if the clone is expanded.

length | J | size | D | V | DNA | CDR3
16 | TRBJ2-5 | NA | NA | TRBV2 | TGTGCCAGCAGTGCCCACGGGCGATTAGGGGTAGAGACCCAGTACTTC | CASSAHGRLGVETQYF
16 | TRBJ1-5 | NA | TRBD1 | TRBV2 | TGTGCCAGTGGGCAGTCAGGGGGCGTCAGCAATCAGCCCCAGCATTTT | CASGQSGGVSNQPQHF
14 | TRBJ2-5 | NA | TRBD1 | TRBV11-2 | TGTGCCAGCAGCTCCACAGGGGGCCGGGAGACCCAGTACTTC | CASSSTGGRETQYF
15 | TRBJ2-1 | NA | NA | TRBV6-5 | TGTGCCAGCAGTTTCCTGTCCCGGTCATACAATGAGCAGTTCTTC | CASSFLSRSYNEQFF
15 | TRBJ2-3 | NA | NA | TRBV28 | TGTGCCAGCAGTTTAAGCGGGCTAACCACAGATACGCAGTATTTT | CASSLSGLTTDTQYF
16 | TRBJ2-1 | once | TRBD2 | TRBV5-1 | TGCGCCAGCAGCTTGGGGGCGGGAGGCCGGGGAGATGAGCAGTTCTTC | CASSLGAGGRGDEQFF
13 | TRBJ1-1 | NA | TRBD1 | TRBV24-1 | TGTGCCGTAAGGGGGCAGCCCAACACTGAAGCTTTCTTT | CAVRGQPNTEAFF
15 | TRBJ2-2 | few | NA | TRBV18 | TGTGCCAGCTCACTACAGGGTGGTCGCACCGGGGAGCTGTTTTTT | CASSLQGGRTGELFF
14 | TRBJ2-3 | NA | NA | TRBV18 | TGTGCCAGCTCACCAATGGGGGCAGGAGATACGCAGTATTTT | CASSPMGAGDTQYF
15 | TRBJ2-6 | NA | NA | TRBV14 | TGTGCCAGCAGCCGAAATCCAGGCGGGGCCAACGTCCTGACTTTC | CASSRNPGGANVLTF
15 | TRBJ2-3 | few | NA | TRBV11-2 | TGTGCCAGCAGCTCCGATGGGGGCCGAGGGGATACGCAGTATTTT | CASSSDGGRGDTQYF
15 | TRBJ1-4 | few | TRBD1 | TRBV6-5 | TGTGCCAGCAGTTACTCGGACAGGGGAAATGAAAAACTGTTTTTT | CASSYSDRGNEKLFF
16 | TRBJ1-1 | NA | NA | TRBV5-1 | TGCGCCAGCAGTTATTCGGGGGGCGTGTCGAACACTGAAGCTTTCTTT | CASSYSGGVSNTEAFF
15 | TRBJ2-3 | NA | TRBD2 | TRBV5-1 | TGCGCCAGCAGCTCGCGAGCGGGAGTCACAGATACGCAGTATTTT | CASSSRAGVTDTQYF
16 | TRBJ2-5 | NA | NA | TRBV19 | TGTGCCAGTAGTATAGATCTCGAGTTGTACCAAGAGACCCAGTACTTC | CASSIDLELYQETQYF
16 | TRBJ2-2 | NA | NA | TRBV4-1 | TGCGCCAGCAGCCAAGAAATAGGACAGCTTTACGGGGAGCTGTTTTTT | CASSQEIGQLYGELFF
13 | TRBJ1-1 | NA | NA | TRBV29-1 | TGCAGCGCCCTCTCGCCGGTGAATACTGAAGCTTTCTTT | CSALSPVNTEAFF
14 | TRBJ1-1 | NA | NA | TRBV6-5 | TGTGCCAGCAGCTCAGCCAGGGAAAGGACTGAAGCTTTCTTT | CASSSARERTEAFF
14 | TRBJ2-7 | NA | NA | TRBV14 | TGTGCCAGCAGCCCGAAGTGGGGCGGTCACGAGCAGTACTTC | CASSPKWGGHEQYF
19 | TRBJ1-3 | NA | TRBD1 | TRBV4-1 | TGCGCCAGCAGCCCCATGGATTTACCCGGGACAGGGGCCGGAAACACCATATATTTT | CASSPMDLPGTGAGNTIYF
12 | TRBJ2-5 | NA | NA | TRBV5-5 | TGTGCCAGCAGCTTGTTCTACGAGACCCAGTACTTC | CASSLFYETQYF
15 | TRBJ1-6 | NA | NA | TRBV6-5 | TGTGCCAGCAGTTACTCGAGGTTCGCATATTCACCCCTCCACTTT | CASSYSRFAYSPLHF
12 | TRBJ2-7 | NA | NA | TRBV24-1 | TGTGCCACCAGTTTCGGGTCCGGCGAGCAGTACTTC | CATSFGSGEQYF
14 | TRBJ2-1 | NA | NA | TRBV6-2/TRBV6-3 | TGTGCCAGCAGTTACTGGGCCTCCTACAATGAGCAGTTCTTC | CASSYWASYNEQFF
18 | TRBJ2-3 | NA | TRBD2 | TRBV2 | TGTGCCAGCAGTGAAACCATCGGACTAGCGGGAGGACTAGATACGCAGTATTTT | CASSETIGLAGGLDTQYF
12 | TRBJ2-7 | once | NA | TRBV20-1 | TGCAGTGCTAGTCAGGGGATCCACGAGCAGTACTTC | CSASQGIHEQYF
17 | TRBJ2-1 | NA | NA | TRBV5-1 | TGCGCCAGCAGCTTATTCGGGAGCGGTAACTCCTACAATGAGCAGTTCTTC | CASSLFGSGNSYNEQFF
11 | TRBJ2-5 | NA | NA | TRBV3-1/TRBV3-2 | TGTGCCAGCAGCCTAGAAGAGACCCAGTACTTC | CASSLEETQYF
15 | TRBJ2-1 | NA | TRBD2 | TRBV3-1/TRBV3-2 | TGTGCCAGCAGTCTGGGACTAGCGGGAGTCAATGAGCAGTTCTTC | CASSLGLAGVNEQFF
17 | TRBJ2-1 | NA | NA | TRBV28 | TGTGCCAGCAGTTTTAACCCCTCGTCGAGCTCCTACAATGAGCAGTTCTTC | CASSFNPSSSSYNEQFF
14 | TRBJ1-2 | NA | NA | TRBV10-3 | TGTGCCATCAGTAACTTGAGGACAGCAAATGGCTACACCTTC | CAISNLRTANGYTF
12 | TRBJ2-5 | NA | NA | TRBV7-2 | TGTGCCAGCAGCCCCGCCGGGGAATTCCAGTACTTC | CASSPAGEFQYF
17 | TRBJ2-7 | NA | TRBD2 | TRBV4-1 | TGCGCCAGCAGCCCAGGGACTAGCGGGAAGGGGTTGGGCGAGCAGTACTTC | CASSPGTSGKGLGEQYF
13 | TRBJ2-2 | NA | NA | TRBV9 | TGTGCCAGCAGCGTCTATACGATCGGGGAGCTGTTTTTT | CASSVYTIGELFF
14 | TRBJ2-2 | NA | TRBD1 | TRBV10-3 | TGTGCCATCAACGGGGCAGGGGGATCCGGGGAGCTGTTTTTT | CAINGAGGSGELFF
18 | TRBJ1-5 | NA | NA | TRBV2 | TGTGCCAGCAGTGAAATCGGGGCAGGGAGGGCGTACAATCAGCCCCAGCATTTT | CASSEIGAGRAYNQPQHF
16 | TRBJ2-7 | NA | TRBD1 | TRBV2 | TGTGCCAGCAGCCGCCAGGGGGGGACAGGGAGGTTTGGGCAGTACTTC | CASSRQGGTGRFGQYF